Shown below are 20 T cell receptor beta chains from a single sample sequenced in a study of blood T cells in healthy people across ages. Combining a sample-barcoded 5' primer with a J-beta primer mix, a second PCR ran for 7 to 11 cycles. TCRdb ran MiXCR on the 5' RACE reads and lists one entry per CDR3 protein. The profile shows over a million distinct CDR3 sequences, under 55% of them singletons. Sequencing was carried out using blood. These TCRs come from a woman in her fifties or sixties in good health.

This chain links TRBV3-1 with TRBJ2-1, with 11 bases lining up with TRBD2. The CDR3 length is 17 residues. After removal of 3 bases from V and 6 bases from J, the junction contained 10 bases not matched to a gene. In germline, CDR1 is LGHDT, CDR2 YNNKEL (reference sequence). The CDR3 sequence: CASSHHPAGLAGNEQFF. The CDR3 bases are TGTGCCAGCAGCCACCACCCAGCCGGACTAGCGGGCAATGAGCAGTTCTTC.

This clonotype was seen many times. The chain recombines TRBV29-1 with TRBJ2-5, with unresolved D. The germline V gene encodes CDR1 SQVTM and CDR2 ANQGSEA. The V end was cut by 0 bases, the J end by 0 bases, with 11 bases between. The CDR3 spans 15 residues. Written as DNA, the CDR3 is TGCAGCGTTGAAGATCGGGTCAGATACCAAGAGACCCAGTACTTC. It yields the protein CSVEDRVRYQETQYF.

The rearrangement joins TRBV6-1 to TRBJ2-3, with 7 positions matching TRBD2. The CDR3 extends over 15 amino acids. Unmatched junction bases numbered 8, after V lost 5 bases and J lost 3 bases. CDR1 is MNHNS and CDR2 is SASEGT in the germline V gene. The CDR3 DNA reads TGTGCCAGCAGTCTAAGCGGGGATGGGACAGATACGCAGTATTTT. This encodes CASSLSGDGTDTQYF.

The chain joins TRBV29-1 to TRBJ1-5; D is unclear. The CDR3 contains 13 residues. V was pared by 4 bases and J by 4 bases, with 11 bases between. Germline CDR1 reads SQVTM; CDR2 reads ANQGSEA. This chain's CDR3 is CSVVESFNQPQHF. The CDR3 DNA reads TGCAGCGTTGTTGAAAGTTTTAATCAGCCCCAGCATTTT.

This chain uses TRBV6-5 with TRBJ2-2; no clear D gene. V was trimmed by 7 bases and J by 5 bases, leaving 8 bases between them. Germline V gene data show CDR1 as MNHEY and CDR2 as SVGAGI. This CDR3 has 12 residues. The CDR3 loop reads CASTSYTGELFF. CDR3 nucleotide sequence: TGTGCCAGCACCTCGTATACCGGGGAGCTGTTTTTT.

This clonotype was seen only a few times. The chain employs TRBV4-1 and TRBJ2-3; a possible D gene is TRBD2 (6 bases). Germline assignment: CDR1 MGHRA and CDR2 YSYEKL. Trimming removed 0 bases at V and 13 bases at J, with 17 bases between. This CDR3 region has 14 residues. The CDR3 DNA sequence: TGCGCCAGCAGCCAAGACGGGAGCTCCAGGGATGAGTATTTT. The encoded protein is CASSQDGSSRDEYF.

The gene calls are TRBV5-1 and TRBJ2-5; possibly TRBD1 for D (5 bases). In germline, CDR1 is SGHRS, CDR2 YFSETQ. This CDR3 is built from 14 residues. V lost 3 bases and J 4 bases, leaving 13 bases between the germline ends. This chain's CDR3 is CASSSREPRETQYF. CDR3 DNA: TGCGCCAGCAGCTCCAGGGAACCCCGAGAGACCCAGTACTTC.

DNA of the CDR3: TGTGCCAGCAGTTATACACCTTCTCTTGGGACAGGGGCCGTATGGAGCAATCAGCCCCAGCATTTT. Its protein product is CASSYTPSLGTGAVWSNQPQHF. The gene calls are TRBV6-2 or TRBV6-3 and TRBJ1-5, with TRBD1 identical over 10 bases. In germline, CDR1 is MNHEY, CDR2 SVGEGT. Trimming at V came to 3 bases and at J to 1 base, leaving 21 bases not matched to a gene. The CDR3 loop spans 22 amino acids.

This clonotype was observed a few times. The chain uses TRBV6-4 and TRBJ2-3; TRBD2 might be the D (5 bases). Germline values: CDR1 MRHNA, CDR2 SNTAGT. Trimming removed 3 bases from V and 4 bases from J, with 14 bases in between. The CDR3 covers 15 residues. DNA of the CDR3: TGTGCCAGCAGTGAAGGAGGCATAAGGGCAGATACGCAGTATTTT. Encoded protein: CASSEGGIRADTQYF.

The V call is TRBV20-1, the J call TRBJ2-5; TRBD1 matches at 8 bases. The CDR3 covers 13 residues. Germline V gives CDR1 DFQATT, CDR2 SNEGSKA (reference sequence). CDR3 bases: TGCAGCGCCGGACAGGGCGACCAAGAGACCCAGTACTTC. This codes for CSAGQGDQETQYF.

This clonotype occurred a few times. V is TRBV5-4 and J is TRBJ2-3; 8 bases agree with TRBD2. The CDR3 loop spans 14 amino acids. CDR1 and CDR2 from the germline V gene are SGHNT and YYREEE (reference sequence). Trimming at V came to 4 bases and at J to 6 bases, leaving 7 bases not matched to a gene. CDR3 bases: TGTGCCAGCAGCCAAGCGGGAGCCGGTGATACGCAGTATTTT. Translated: CASSQAGAGDTQYF.

V usage is TRBV20-1 and J usage is TRBJ1-5; 9 bases map to TRBD1. The CDR3 totals 14 residues. In germline, CDR1 is DFQATT, CDR2 SNEGSKA (reference sequence). V shed 6 bases and J 6 bases; nucleotides not matched to a gene: 9. CDR3 nucleotides: TGCAGTGCGAAGGGGTGGGACAGGGCTCAGCCCCAGCATTTT. As protein: CSAKGWDRAQPQHF.

This rearrangement joins TRBV29-1 to TRBJ2-5; 8 bases align to TRBD1. The CDR3 loop spans 13 amino acids. J was trimmed by 4 bases and V by 6 bases; bases with no gene match: 7. In germline, CDR1 is SQVTM, CDR2 ANQGSEA. CDR3 residues: CSVAGTGLETQYF. The DNA of the CDR3 is TGCAGCGTGGCCGGGACAGGCTTAGAGACCCAGTACTTC.

The CDR3 sequence: CATSRDKGLAGGSYNEQFF. The CDR3 DNA reads as TGTGCCACCAGCAGAGATAAGGGACTAGCGGGAGGATCCTACAATGAGCAGTTCTTC. The chain recombines TRBV15 with TRBJ2-1; TRBD2 agrees at 15 bases. The V segment lost 0 bases and the J segment 1 base; nucleotides outside the gene matches: 4. The CDR3 has 19 residues. CDR1 is LNHNV, CDR2 YYDKDF, per germline (reference sequence).

The chain couples TRBV11-2 to TRBJ2-3; TRBD2 matches 9 bases. CDR1 is SGHAT and CDR2 is FQNNGV in the germline V gene. The trim removed 5 bases at V and 3 bases at J, leaving 6 bases unmatched. The CDR3 totals 15 residues. The CDR3 loop reads CASSPAGGQTDTQYF. Here the CDR3 DNA reads TGTGCCAGCAGCCCTGCGGGAGGGCAGACAGATACGCAGTATTTT.

The V call is TRBV5-1, the J call TRBJ2-3, with TRBD1 matching over 7 bases. With 4 bases clipped from V and 3 bases from J, the junction kept 5 bases outside the gene matches. The CDR3 is made up of 14 amino acids. Per the germline V gene, CDR1 is SGHRS and CDR2 is YFSETQ. The CDR3 here is CASSIGTATDTQYF. CDR3 coding DNA: TGCGCCAGCAGCATCGGGACAGCTACAGATACGCAGTATTTT.

The chain recombines TRBV18 with TRBJ2-3; 9 positions match TRBD2. Trimming removed 0 bases from V and 6 bases from J; junction bases left unmatched: 7. The CDR3 is 16 residues long. The germline V gene has CDR1 KGHSH and CDR2 LQKENI. The DNA of the CDR3 is TGTGCCAGCTCACCACCACTAGCGGGTCTTGTGGATACGCAGTATTTT. The encoded protein is CASSPPLAGLVDTQYF.

As regards this clonotype: A much larger clone lies one base from this, so it may be a read error. V and J are TRBV28 and TRBJ2-5, with D possibly matching TRBD1 (6 bases). The length of the CDR3 is 14 residues. Germline CDR1 reads MDHEN; CDR2 reads SYDVKM. The V end lost 5 bases, the J end lost 11 bases, and 21 bases lay between the germline ends. The CDR3 sequence is CASSALGQQNEQYF. In nucleotides, the CDR3 is TGTGCCAGCAGTGCTCTAGGACAGCAGAATGAGCAGTACTTC.

The chain uses TRBV6-5 and TRBJ2-7; 7 bases are shared with TRBD2. The CDR3 loop spans 14 amino acids. Losses at the gene ends were 0 bases for V and 6 bases for J; bases not matched to a gene: 5. Germline CDR1 reads MNHEY; CDR2 reads SVGAGI. The CDR3 coding sequence is TGTGCCAGCAGTTACTCGAGCGGGGAAGGCGAGCAGTACTTC. It specifies CASSYSSGEGEQYF.

In its sample, this clonotype was seen many times. The chain uses TRBV12-3 or TRBV12-4 and TRBJ2-4; D gene unclear. The V gene lost 3 bases and the J gene lost 13 bases, with 19 bases spanning the gap. The CDR3 is 14 amino acids. CDR3 DNA: TGTGCCAGCAGTTTTGCTCCCCCTTCGGGTGAGCAGTACTTC. As protein: CASSFAPPSGEQYF.